This TCR beta chain was sequenced in a study of T cells in women clearing cervical HPV infection. Study context: Controls were women whose single incident HPV16 infection cleared within 12 months without precancer or cancer. The study, taken as a whole, reports: TRBV6-7 abundance was lower in cases than controls (roughly 0.11% versus 0.16%). CIN3+ cases had significantly higher TCR repertoire richness than controls, but evenness did not differ.

Note on this clone: Its antigen is unknown. The CDR3 goes on 3 residues after the read ends, and that part is filled in from the germline J gene.

Dot-blot hybridization genotyped cervical HPV amplified with MY09/MY11 PCR. Some clones are missing from TCRdb's copy, which holds only in-frame ones; the method was immunoSEQ multiplex PCR. The sample's table shows about 25,000 clones. The CDR3 runs 14 residues. Germline V gene sequence: CDR1 DFQATT, CDR2 SNEGSKA (reference sequence). The J segment lost 0 bases and the V segment lost 5 bases, leaving 4 bases of the junction unmatched. Material for sequencing was blood buffy coat. This TCR came from a woman between 18 and 75 years old with a cervical HPV16 infection that either progressed to CIN3+ or cleared (not recorded which). This chain joins TRBV20-1 and TRBJ2-1, with 7 bases fitting TRBD1. Incomplete CDR3 DNA: TGCAGTGCTCCGGGACAGAGCTCCTACAATGAG. Translated: CSAPGQSSYNE. The whole CDR3 protein is CSAPGQSSYNEQFF.